These 21 T cell receptor beta chains share one sample of origin, sequenced in a study of T cell changes during pregnancy in multiple sclerosis. Generated by immunoSEQ multiplex PCR, the TCRdb table keeps only in-frame clones and is missing some. Altogether tens of thousands of clones are present, around 92% being singletons, with the ten largest covering about 2%. The source was peripheral blood, collected before pregnancy. All receptors come from a female donor with multiple sclerosis, enrolled in a pregnancy study.

The J gene is TRBJ2-1, the V gene TRBV6-5; 7 bases align to TRBD2. The ends lost 3 bases at V and 4 bases at J; junction bases unmatched: 6. CDR1 and CDR2 from the germline V gene are MNHEY and SVGAGI. This CDR3 is built from 15 residues. CDR3 sequence (DNA): TGTGCCAGCAGTTATGGGGGAGGGCTATACAATGAGCAGTTCTTC. Translated, it gives CASSYGGGLYNEQFF.

V is TRBV6-6 and J is TRBJ1-3, with 9 nucleotides matching TRBD1. J lost 4 bases, V lost 2 bases, and 6 bases had no gene match. Germline CDR1 is MNHNY and CDR2 is SVGAGI (reference sequence). This CDR3 has 16 amino acids. CDR3 sequence (DNA): TGTGCCAGCAGTTACGGACAGGGGTCTGTGGGAAACACCATATATTTT. Amino acid sequence: CASSYGQGSVGNTIYF.

The CDR3 here is CSAQAAYEQYF. CDR3 DNA: TGCAGTGCTCAAGCCGCATACGAGCAGTACTTC. The rearrangement joins TRBV20-1 to TRBJ2-7; D is undetermined. Germline V gives CDR1 DFQATT, CDR2 SNEGSKA (reference sequence). V dropped 5 bases and J dropped 4 bases, with 9 bases sitting between them. This CDR3 spans 11 amino acids.

V and J are TRBV29-1 and TRBJ2-3; D may be TRBD1 (6 bases). This CDR3 is built from 14 residues. V was cut by 8 bases and J by 4 bases, with 19 bases left in between. The germline V gene has CDR1 SQVTM and CDR2 ANQGSEA. The CDR3: CSLKGESGADTQYF. The DNA of the CDR3 is TGCAGCCTTAAGGGGGAGTCAGGCGCAGATACGCAGTATTTT.

The chain combines TRBV18 with TRBJ1-4; 9 positions match TRBD1. This CDR3 spans 16 amino acids. J lost 5 bases, V lost 1 base, and 5 bases had no gene match. Germline assignment: CDR1 KGHSH and CDR2 LQKENI. The CDR3 bases are TGTGCCAGCTCACCACAACAGGGGGCTCAAAATGAAAAACTGTTTTTT. Amino acids: CASSPQQGAQNEKLFF.

A single count supports this clone. The chain uses TRBV7-9 and TRBJ1-1; 9 bases line up with TRBD1. This CDR3 has 15 amino acids. V was pared by 7 bases and J by 4 bases, with 10 bases of the junction left unmatched. Germline CDR1 and CDR2: SEHNR and FQNEAQ (reference sequence). The CDR3 bases are TGTGCCAGCAACGCCCCGACAGGGGGGGCCACTGAAGCTTTCTTT. Its translation is CASNAPTGGATEAFF. Complete variable domain (other parts from reference TRBV7-9 and TRBJ1-1): DTGVSQNPRHKITKRGQNVTFRCDPISEHNRLYWYRQTLGQGPEFLTYFQNEAQLEKSRLLSDRFSAERPKGSFSTLEIQRTEQGDSAMYLCASNAPTGGATEAFFGQGTRLTVV.

The V gene is TRBV13, the J gene TRBJ1-2; the D is unclear. CDR3 length: 14 amino acids. Trimming cost V 4 bases and J 2 bases, with 11 bases left between them. CDR1 PRHDT and CDR2 FYEKMQ come from the germline V gene (reference sequence). CDR3 region: CASSSFVLNYGYTF. For the CDR3, the DNA is TGTGCCAGCAGCTCCTTCGTACTGAACTATGGCTACACCTTC.

V and J are TRBV6-5 and TRBJ2-5; perhaps TRBD1 as D (6 bases). The ends were cut back, 3 bases at V and 6 bases at J, with 11 bases in the middle. The CDR3 has 13 residues. Germline CDR1 is MNHEY and CDR2 is SVGAGI. As DNA, the CDR3 is TGTGCCAGCAGTTATGGGGACAAGAAGACCCAGTACTTC. Protein sequence: CASSYGDKKTQYF.

This chain joins TRBV28 and TRBJ2-2; the match to TRBD1 covers 10 bases. With 8 bases clipped from V and 5 bases from J, the junction kept 14 bases outside the gene matches. Germline loops: CDR1 MDHEN, CDR2 SYDVKM. The length of the CDR3 is 17 residues. In DNA, the CDR3 is TGTGCCAGCCGAACCCGGGACAGGGGAAAGGGGACCGGGGAGCTGTTTTTT. Encoded protein: CASRTRDRGKGTGELFF.

The chain joins TRBV6-1 to TRBJ2-1; 9 positions agree with TRBD2. The CDR3 spans 17 residues. Germline CDR1 MNHNS, CDR2 SASEGT. V lost 2 bases and J lost 3; bases outside the gene matches: 8. In nucleotides, the CDR3 is TGTGCCAGCAGTGAATCCCGGAGCGGGAGGTTCTACAATGAGCAGTTCTTC. Translating gives CASSESRSGRFYNEQFF.

This chain joins TRBV9 and TRBJ2-1, with D possibly TRBD2 on 5 matching bases. Trimming left V 3 bases short and J 0 bases short, with 10 bases between. This CDR3 is 15 amino acids long. The germline V gene encodes CDR1 SGDLS and CDR2 YYNGEE. The CDR3 spells CASSESGSSYNEQFF. CDR3 nucleotides: TGTGCCAGCAGCGAAAGCGGAAGCTCCTACAATGAGCAGTTCTTC. The whole variable domain, remainder taken from reference TRBV9 and TRBJ2-1, is DSGVTQTPKHLITATGQRVTLRCSPRSGDLSVYWYQQSLDQGLQFLIQYYNGEERAKGNILERFSAQQFPDLHSELNLSSLELGDSALYFCASSESGSSYNEQFFGPGTRLTVL.

V and J are TRBV5-6 and TRBJ1-2; 8 positions match TRBD1. The CDR3 length is 14 residues. The germline gives CDR1 SGHDT, CDR2 YYEEEE. The junction had 7 bases not matched to a gene; V was cut back by 5 bases and J by 4 bases. This CDR3 reads CASRAGGSLYGYTF. The CDR3, as DNA: TGTGCCAGCAGGGCAGGGGGCTCCCTCTATGGCTACACCTTC.

The chain carries TRBV2 and TRBJ1-2; 8 nucleotides agree with TRBD1. Looked up from germline, CDR1 is SNHLY and CDR2 is FYNNEI. This CDR3 has 14 residues. V lost 6 bases, J lost 4 bases, and 7 bases stayed unmatched. Here the CDR3 DNA reads TGTGCCAGCAGACTTGGACAGGGAGCCTATGGCTACACCTTC. This translates into CASRLGQGAYGYTF. Complete variable domain (other parts from reference TRBV2 and TRBJ1-2): EPEVTQTPSHQVTQMGQEVILRCVPISNHLYFYWYRQILGQKVEFLVSFYNNEISEKSEIFDDQFSVERPDGSNFTLKIRSTKLEDSAMYFCASRLGQGAYGYTFGSGTRLTVV.

The chain combines TRBV7-2 with TRBJ2-1; 8 bases match TRBD2. CDR3 size: 13 residues. CDR1 and CDR2 from the germline V gene are SGHTA and FQGNSA. V was clipped by 2 bases and J by 9 bases; unmatched bases: 3. The CDR3 reads CASSLNAGGEQFF. The CDR3 region has the DNA TGTGCCAGCAGCTTAAATGCGGGGGGTGAGCAGTTCTTC.

This chain joins TRBV4-2 and TRBJ2-7, with 9 bases lining up with TRBD1. The CDR3 is 19 amino acids. Unmatched junction bases numbered 19, after V lost 0 bases and J lost 7 bases. The germline V gene has CDR1 LGHNA and CDR2 YNFKEQ. The chain's CDR3 is CASSQDWGTGIGAKKEQYF. In nucleotides, the CDR3 is TGTGCCAGCAGCCAAGATTGGGGGACAGGGATTGGAGCCAAGAAAGAGCAGTACTTC.

The genes are TRBV27 and TRBJ1-3, with a weak D call TRBD1 (6 bases). The CDR3 covers 15 residues. Germline-derived CDR1 and CDR2 are MNHEY and SMNVEV (reference sequence). Trimming removed 5 bases at V and 4 bases at J, with 15 bases between. For the CDR3, the DNA is TGTGCCAGCAGTCCGCGTCCCGGGACAGGAAACACCATATATTTT. It yields the protein CASSPRPGTGNTIYF.

The chain combines TRBV6-5 with TRBJ1-1; tentatively, D is TRBD1 (6 bases). Germline values: CDR1 MNHEY, CDR2 SVGAGI. V lost 5 bases, J lost 5 bases, and 12 bases lay in between. The CDR3 is 13 residues long. Here the CDR3 DNA reads TGTGCCAGCAGTCGTCAGGGGAATACTGAAGCTTTCTTT. Translated: CASSRQGNTEAFF.

With regard to this clone: The germline gene is not matched at one end of the junction; a read error may be the cause. The genes are TRBV4-3 and TRBJ2-1; no firm D call. The CDR3 contains 13 residues. Germline V gene sequence: CDR1 LGHNA, CDR2 YSLEER. The CDR3 region has the DNA TGCGCCAGCAGCCACCCTGAGACGCCTGAGCGGTTCTTC. Its protein product is CASSHPETPERFF.

The rearrangement links TRBV15 to TRBJ2-7, with 11 nucleotides matching TRBD2. Germline values: CDR1 LNHNV, CDR2 YYDKDF (reference sequence). This CDR3 spans 18 amino acids. V lost 0 bases, J lost 2 bases, and 9 bases stayed unmatched. Written as DNA, the CDR3 is TGTGCCACCAGCAGAGATAAGGGGAGACTAGCGGGGACCTACGAGCAGTACTTC. Its protein product is CATSRDKGRLAGTYEQYF.

This chain uses TRBV7-6 with TRBJ2-3; no firm D call. The V gene's germline CDR1 is SGHVS and CDR2 FNYEAQ. With 5 bases removed from V and 2 bases from J, the gap between germline ends came to 14 bases. This CDR3 is built from 15 residues. CDR3 sequence reads: CASSNSRVSTDTQYF. The CDR3 DNA is TGTGCCAGCAGCAACTCCCGGGTTTCCACAGATACGCAGTATTTT.

Written as DNA, the CDR3 is TGTGCCAGCAGGGGGTTTAGCGGTAGTACCTACGAGCAGTACTTC. Its protein product is CASRGFSGSTYEQYF. The chain is built from TRBV11-2 and TRBJ2-7, with a weak D call TRBD2 (6 bases). The CDR3 loop spans 15 amino acids. CDR1 and CDR2 from the germline V gene are SGHAT and FQNNGV. Deletions cut 6 bases from V and 2 bases from J, with 17 bases between.